The next 14 T cell receptor beta chains were all read from a single sample in a study of low-dose radiotherapy and immunotherapy resistance in tumors. Alpha- and beta-chain coverage of first-strand cDNA came from TRAV- and TRBV-specific primers. The PCR that amplified TCRs ran for around 22 cycles, relying on a constant-region primer and a V-primer adapter. One entry per CDR3 protein results from TCRdb running MiXCR on the reads. The sample carries roughly 17,000 distinct CDR3 sequences, around 70% recorded once. These TCRs come from a human donor with advanced metastatic prostate, ovarian, gallbladder or colorectal cancer (not recorded which). This table probably holds off-target reads from a library built for another chain.

The chain couples TRBV5-1 to TRBJ1-2; weak D call: TRBD1 (6 bases). The V gene lost 4 bases and the J gene lost 4 bases, with 14 bases spanning the gap. This CDR3 spans 14 amino acids. Germline CDR1 is SGHRS and CDR2 is YFSETQ. CDR3 nucleotides: TGCGCCAGCAGCCACGGACAGAGCGCCTATGGCTACACCTTC. It yields the protein CASSHGQSAYGYTF.

A few counts support this clonotype. The chain links TRBV5-1 to TRBJ2-1; 8 bases fit TRBD2. CDR3 length equals 15 residues. The germline V gene has CDR1 SGHRS and CDR2 YFSETQ. The ends lost 1 base at V and 6 bases at J; junction bases unmatched: 6. CDR3 residues: CASSLSPSGPNEQFF. Written as DNA, the CDR3 is TGCGCCAGCAGCTTGAGCCCTAGCGGGCCCAATGAGCAGTTCTTC. Together with reference TRBV5-1 and TRBJ2-1, the CDR3 gives the full variable domain: KAGVTQTPRYLIKTRGQQVTLSCSPISGHRSVSWYQQTPGQGLQFLFEYFSETQRNKGNFPGRFSGRQFSNSRSEMNVSTLELGDSALYLCASSLSPSGPNEQFFGPGTRLTVL.

The chain couples TRBV6-2 or TRBV6-3 to TRBJ2-1; D gene unclear. Trimming took 6 bases from V and 9 from J, leaving 12 bases between them. Per germline, CDR1 MNHEY and CDR2 SVGEGT. The CDR3 has 12 residues. The CDR3: CASRGPNGEQFF. CDR3 nucleotide sequence: TGTGCCAGCAGAGGTCCGAACGGTGAGCAGTTCTTC.

This sequence joins TRBV29-1 and TRBJ1-1; D unclear. The CDR3 is made up of 13 amino acids. Trimming left V 6 bases short and J 5 bases short, with 16 bases between. Germline assignment: CDR1 SQVTM and CDR2 ANQGSEA. The CDR3 protein is CSVDPGGRTEAFF. CDR3 bases: TGCAGCGTCGACCCGGGAGGGCGGACTGAAGCTTTCTTT.

The sample holds a few counts of this clonotype. The rearrangement joins TRBV2 to TRBJ2-3; D gene unclear. The CDR3 covers 16 residues. Germline CDR1 is SNHLY and CDR2 is FYNNEI. Between the trimmed V and J ends, which lost 6 bases and 0 bases, there was a span of 16 bases. In DNA form, the CDR3 reads TGTGCCAGCAGCCTCGGACCTACAAGCAGCACAGATACGCAGTATTTT. Amino acids: CASSLGPTSSTDTQYF.

The V call is TRBV20-1, the J call TRBJ2-7; unclear D gene. Germline V gene lookup returns CDR1 DFQATT and CDR2 SNEGSKA (reference sequence). The CDR3 covers 13 residues. Written as DNA, the CDR3 is TGCAGCGCTGGAGTAGACCTCTCCTACGAGCAGTACTTC. Translated: CSAGVDLSYEQYF.

This clonotype has more than one count but fewer than ten. The chain has TRBV7-3 and TRBJ1-1; 9 bases align to TRBD1. The V and J ends lost 0 bases and 11 bases, in that order; junction bases with no gene match: 4. CDR1 SGHTA and CDR2 FQGTGA come from the germline V gene. CDR3 size: 13 residues. CDR3 sequence reads: CASSLTKQGAAFF. The CDR3 nucleotides read TGTGCCAGCAGCTTAACGAAACAGGGGGCCGCTTTCTTT.

The chain links TRBV4-3 to TRBJ2-1; 11 nucleotides agree with TRBD2. CDR1 and CDR2 from the germline V gene are LGHNA and YSLEER. The ends lost 2 bases at V and 12 bases at J; junction bases unmatched: 3. The CDR3 length is 13 residues. CDR3 DNA sequence: TGCGCCAGCAGCCAATTTCTAGCGGGGGGGCAGTTCTTC. Translating it yields CASSQFLAGGQFF.

The chain joins TRBV29-1 to TRBJ2-5, with D perhaps matching TRBD1 or TRBD2 (5 bases each). This CDR3 has 12 residues. Germline CDR1 reads SQVTM; CDR2 reads ANQGSEA. Trimming cost V 5 bases and J 1 base, with 8 bases left between them. CDR3 nucleotides: TGCAGCGTTAAGGGGACCCAAGAGACCCAGTACTTC. Amino acids: CSVKGTQETQYF.

This clonotype was seen a single time. The rearrangement uses TRBV7-2 and TRBJ1-1; D call uncertain. V lost 5 bases to trimming and J lost 5 bases, with 15 bases between them. The CDR3 loop spans 14 amino acids. CDR1 and CDR2 (germline): SGHTA, FQGNSA. CDR3 region: CASSPQALVTEAFF. The CDR3 DNA sequence: TGTGCCAGCAGCCCCCAGGCTCTCGTGACTGAAGCTTTCTTT.

This rearrangement joins TRBV12-3 or TRBV12-4 to TRBJ1-5, with 7 bases that match TRBD1. V dropped 6 bases and J dropped 2; count of bases not matched to a gene: 1. The length of the CDR3 is 13 residues. The CDR3 protein is CASRGTGNQPQHF. CDR3 sequence (DNA): TGTGCCAGCAGAGGGACAGGCAATCAGCCCCAGCATTTT.

The rearrangement joins TRBV5-5 to TRBJ2-7; possibly TRBD1 for D (6 bases). The CDR3 runs to 14 residues. Germline assignment: CDR1 SGHKS and CDR2 YYEKEE (reference sequence). Trimming left V 4 bases short and J 0 bases short, with 11 bases between. This chain's CDR3 is CASSKDSVSYEQYF. DNA for the CDR3: TGTGCCAGCAGCAAGGACAGCGTCTCCTACGAGCAGTACTTC. The whole variable domain, remainder taken from reference TRBV5-5 and TRBJ2-7, is DAGVTQSPTHLIKTRGQQVTLRCSPISGHKSVSWYQQVLGQGPQFIFQYYEKEERGRGNFPDRFSARQFPNYSSELNVNALLLGDSALYLCASSKDSVSYEQYFGPGTRLTVT.

In DNA, the CDR3 is TGTGCCAGCAGTTTGAAACGGAACACTGAAGCTTTCTTT. It is translated as CASSLKRNTEAFF. The chain has TRBV12-3 or TRBV12-4 and TRBJ1-1; D is uncertain. The V gene lost 3 bases and the J gene lost 1 base, with 6 bases spanning the gap. The CDR3 has 13 residues.

The chain links TRBV28 to TRBJ1-2; TRBD1 is a possible D gene (5 bases). Germline CDR1 reads MDHEN; CDR2 reads SYDVKM. Trimming took 10 bases from V and 8 from J, leaving 17 bases between them. This CDR3 is built from 12 residues. In nucleotides, the CDR3 is TGTGCCACCGTGGTAGGGGCCCGGGGCTACACCTTC. Translated, it gives CATVVGARGYTF.